The entry below describes one TCR beta chain. This specimen belongs to a study of blood T cell repertoires in COVID-19. Overall study context: Samples of COVID-19 (acute and convalescent) were obtained from the United States, Italy and Spain. The analysed material was cDNA or gDNA that came from T cells, B-cell-depleted T cells, or PBMCs.

Data came from immunoSEQ multiplex PCR; TCRdb stores just in-frame clones and leaves some out. The sample lists 250,000 to 350,000 clones, roughly 89% occurring once. V was trimmed by 5 bases and J by 10 bases, leaving 12 bases between them. The CDR3 totals 13 residues. The germline V gene encodes CDR1 SEHNR and CDR2 FQNEAQ (reference sequence). Specimen: peripheral blood. This clonotype originated in a man aged 25-45 years with acute or convalescent COVID-19. The gene calls are TRBV7-9 and TRBJ1-6; TRBD1 might be the D (5 bases). The CDR3 spells CASSPIGASPLHF. The CDR3, as DNA: TGTGCCAGCAGCCCAATAGGGGCGTCACCCCTCCACTTT.